This passage covers 18 T cell receptor beta chains from one sample sequenced in a study of blood T cells in healthy people across ages. Combining a sample-barcoded 5' primer with a J-beta primer mix, a second PCR ran for roughly 7 to 11 cycles. TCRdb reprocessed the 5' RACE reads via MiXCR and lists one record per CDR3 protein. The sample gives some 880,000 distinct CDR3 sequences, about 34% of which show up once; 10% to 15% is in the top ten. The sequenced sample was blood. The receptor source for this set is a man younger than 30 in good health.

This clonotype occurred a few times. This chain joins TRBV6-5 and TRBJ2-6; no clear D gene. Germline CDR1 reads MNHEY; CDR2 reads SVGAGI. The CDR3 totals 15 residues. V lost 5 bases to trimming and J lost 2 bases, with 10 bases between them. The CDR3 sequence: CASSRKIPGANVLTF. The CDR3 DNA reads TGTGCCAGCAGTCGAAAAATCCCTGGGGCCAACGTCCTGACTTTC.

V is TRBV12-3 or TRBV12-4 and J is TRBJ2-3, with 10 bases matching TRBD1. The length of the CDR3 is 15 residues. The V and J ends lost 4 bases and 6 bases, in that order; junction bases with no gene match: 7. The CDR3 sequence is CASSSRGTGADTQYF. Here the CDR3 DNA reads TGTGCCAGCAGTTCGAGGGGGACAGGGGCCGATACGCAGTATTTT.

This chain uses TRBV6-2 or TRBV6-3 with TRBJ2-2; D perhaps matches TRBD2 (5 bases). In germline, CDR1 is MNHEY, CDR2 SVGEGT. The CDR3 covers 12 residues. V was clipped by 6 bases and J by 7 bases, with 9 bases between them. The CDR3 region has the DNA TGTGCCAGCAGCACTAGATTCGGGGAGCTGTTTTTT. It specifies CASSTRFGELFF.

This clonotype was counted at least ten times. The CDR3 sequence is CSAGRLAGEETQYF. In DNA form, the CDR3 reads TGCAGTGCTGGAAGACTAGCGGGAGAAGAGACCCAGTACTTC. The chain couples TRBV20-1 to TRBJ2-5; 12 nucleotides match TRBD2. The germline V gene encodes CDR1 DFQATT and CDR2 SNEGSKA (reference sequence). Trimming removed 5 bases from V and 3 bases from J; junction bases left unmatched: 4. The CDR3 totals 14 residues.

This clonotype was found a few times. The chain has TRBV20-1 and TRBJ1-2; no definite D call. Germline V lookup: CDR1 DFQATT, CDR2 SNEGSKA (reference sequence). V was shortened by 0 bases and J by 7 bases, with 9 bases between the two germline ends. This CDR3 comprises 12 residues. The CDR3 loop reads CSARDRVFGYTF. The CDR3 DNA reads as TGCAGTGCTAGAGATCGGGTTTTTGGCTACACCTTC.

This sequence joins TRBV11-1 and TRBJ2-1; 9 positions match TRBD1. The J call is in doubt because the DNA end fits TRBJ2-7 better. CDR1 is SGHAT and CDR2 is FQDESV in the germline V gene (reference sequence). CDR3 length equals 15 residues. The CDR3 region has the DNA TGTGCCAGCAGCCCCCGGGACAGGGACTACAATGAGCAGTACTTC. Its protein product is CASSPRDRDYNEQYF.

There are many counts of this clonotype. The genes are TRBV12-3 or TRBV12-4 and TRBJ2-1; D ambiguous. The length of the CDR3 is 13 residues. The V end was cut by 5 bases, the J end by 4 bases, with 9 bases between. The CDR3 sequence is CASSQMMYNEQFF. DNA of the CDR3: TGTGCCAGCAGTCAAATGATGTACAATGAGCAGTTCTTC.

The chain couples TRBV5-1 to TRBJ1-1; D might be TRBD1 (5 bases). CDR1 is SGHRS, CDR2 YFSETQ, per germline. The CDR3 covers 17 residues. V gave up 4 bases and J gave up 0 bases, with 19 bases separating them. This CDR3 is CASSLTRDRHMNTEAFF. CDR3 nucleotides: TGCGCCAGCAGCCTTACCCGTGACAGACACATGAACACTGAAGCTTTCTTT.

This clonotype was detected many times. This chain connects TRBV13 to TRBJ2-7; D unclear. V was clipped by 1 base and J by 0 bases, with 7 bases between them. The germline gives CDR1 PRHDT, CDR2 FYEKMQ (reference sequence). The CDR3 totals 14 residues. The CDR3 DNA reads TGTGCCAGCAGCTTAGAAGGAGACTCCTACGAGCAGTACTTC. This gives the protein CASSLEGDSYEQYF. The whole variable domain, remainder taken from reference TRBV13 and TRBJ2-7, is AAGVIQSPRHLIKEKRETATLKCYPIPRHDTVYWYQQGPGQDPQFLISFYEKMQSDKGSIPDRFSAQQFSDYHSELNMSSLELGDSALYFCASSLEGDSYEQYFGPGTRLTVT.

The CDR3 DNA reads TGTGCCAGCAGGGTTGACGGCAAGTTTGAAGCTTTCTTT. Translating gives CASRVDGKFEAFF. The V call is TRBV12-3 or TRBV12-4, the J call TRBJ1-1; no reliable D call. This CDR3 has 13 residues. Trimming stripped 6 bases from V and 7 bases from J, with 15 bases between.

This clonotype was seen a few times. A junction end diverges from the germline sequence, so it may reflect a read error. The chain links TRBV7-9 to TRBJ1-2; D gene uncertain. This CDR3 comprises 13 residues. Germline loops: CDR1 SEHNR, CDR2 FQNEAQ (reference sequence). CDR3 in DNA: TGTGCCAGCAACGACCTCATTAACTATGGCCACACCTTC. It yields the protein CASNDLINYGHTF.

The chain is built from TRBV15 and TRBJ2-7; a possible D gene is TRBD2 (6 bases). The CDR3 runs 13 residues. V lost 6 bases, J lost 7 bases, and 16 bases lay in between. The germline gives CDR1 LNHNV, CDR2 YYDKDF (reference sequence). CDR3 in amino acids: CATSSGRKNEQYF. The CDR3 DNA sequence: TGTGCCACCAGTAGCGGCCGGAAAAATGAGCAGTACTTC. Drawing the rest from reference TRBV15 and TRBJ2-7, the complete variable domain is DAMVIQNPRYQVTQFGKPVTLSCSQTLNHNVMYWYQQKSSQAPKLLFHYYDKDFNNEADTPDNFQSRRPNTSFCFLDIRSPGLGDTAMYLCATSSGRKNEQYFGPGTRLTVT.

This clonotype was observed a few times. The gene calls are TRBV20-1 and TRBJ1-1; possibly TRBD1 for D (6 bases). In germline, CDR1 is DFQATT, CDR2 SNEGSKA (reference sequence). Trimming took off 6 bases at V and 2 bases at J, with 19 bases between the two ends. The CDR3 has 15 amino acids. CDR3 DNA sequence: TGCAGTGCCCCAGAGGGGGGCAGTCACAACACTGAAGCTTTCTTT. Translating it yields CSAPEGGSHNTEAFF.

V gene TRBV7-9 combines with J gene TRBJ1-3; the D gene is possibly TRBD1 (6 bases). The CDR3 extends over 16 amino acids. Germline V gene lookup returns CDR1 SEHNR and CDR2 FQNEAQ (reference sequence). V lost 3 bases and J lost 0, with 12 bases in between. CDR3 DNA sequence: TGTGCCAGCAGCTTGCCTCGGGACAACTCTGGAAACACCATATATTTT. Protein: CASSLPRDNSGNTIYF. The variable domain in full, with the rest retrieved from reference TRBV7-9 and TRBJ1-3, is DTGVSQNPRHKITKRGQNVTFRCDPISEHNRLYWYRQTLGQGPEFLTYFQNEAQLEKSRLLSDRFSAERPKGSFSTLEIQRTEQGDSAMYLCASSLPRDNSGNTIYFGEGSWLTVV.

This chain uses TRBV7-9 with TRBJ1-1; possible D gene TRBD1, 6 bases. Germline V gene lookup returns CDR1 SEHNR and CDR2 FQNEAQ (reference sequence). This CDR3 region has 15 residues. Trimming removed 5 bases at V and 6 bases at J, with 19 bases between. Here the CDR3 reads CASSPGDGGDAEAFF. DNA of the CDR3: TGTGCCAGCAGCCCTGGGGATGGGGGCGACGCTGAAGCTTTCTTT.

As concerns this clonotype: Just one base apart from a much larger clone, this may be a read error. The genes are TRBV12-3 or TRBV12-4 and TRBJ2-1; tentative D call: TRBD2 (6 bases). V was clipped by 11 bases and J by 5 bases, with 19 bases between them. This CDR3 has 14 residues. CDR3 in DNA: TGTGCCTCGCGGGGACGAGTGACAAACAATGAGCAGTTCTTC. This codes for CASRGRVTNNEQFF.

This clonotype showed up just a few times. The V gene is TRBV9, the J gene TRBJ2-1; a weak D match, TRBD1 (5 bases). V was cut by 4 bases and J by 13 bases, with 27 bases left in between. The germline gives CDR1 SGDLS, CDR2 YYNGEE. This CDR3 comprises 16 residues. The chain's CDR3 is CASSFRDLVGQETQFF. The DNA for the CDR3 is TGTGCCAGCAGCTTTCGAGACCTGGTCGGACAAGAGACCCAGTTCTTC.

This chain joins TRBV7-9 and TRBJ1-1, with D uncertain. Germline V gives CDR1 SEHNR, CDR2 FQNEAQ (reference sequence). This CDR3 is built from 14 residues. V lost 1 base, J lost 4 bases, and 10 bases lay in between. CDR3 DNA sequence: TGTGCCAGCAGCTTAGGACCTAAGAGCACTGAAGCTTTCTTT. Encoded protein: CASSLGPKSTEAFF.